This TCR beta chain was sequenced in a study of response to subunit inactivated influenza vaccine. Regarding the study as a whole: Authors suggested few new T cells are recruited by each seasonal influenza vaccination.

The CDR3 runs to 13 residues. The germline V and J ends were trimmed by 6 bases and 4 bases, with 13 bases remaining between them. Germline V gene data show CDR1 as MNHEY and CDR2 as SVGEGT. This clonotype turned up a few times. Its antigen is as yet unknown. TCRdb reprocessed the RT-PCR reads with MiXCR, giving one entry per CDR3 protein. The profile shows some 570,000 distinct CDR3 sequences, around 11% of them singletons. The same data also contributed to another study, on T cells expressing NK-cell markers. That publication notes: The authors generated TCR beta cDNA through 5'RACE template switching with UMIs. Source material for TCR beta repertoires consisted of sorted CD3+CD56+NKG2C+, CD3+CD56+NKG2C- and CD3+CD56-NKG2C+ T cells. In a group of 5 or 6 donors, dominant NKG2C+ clonotypes represented 1.0-7.0% of CD8+ T cells. HCMV specificity was not established for the expanded NKG2C+ T cell clones.

The rearrangement joins TRBV6-2 or TRBV6-3 to TRBJ2-7, with D hard to call. The TCR originated in a man aged 45 to 65 who received an inactivated influenza vaccine. Sequenced here: PBMCs from blood, sampled on the day of vaccination. DNA of the CDR3: TGTGCCAGCAGAACGACCGGATTTTACGAGCAGTACTTC. This gives the protein CASRTTGFYEQYF.